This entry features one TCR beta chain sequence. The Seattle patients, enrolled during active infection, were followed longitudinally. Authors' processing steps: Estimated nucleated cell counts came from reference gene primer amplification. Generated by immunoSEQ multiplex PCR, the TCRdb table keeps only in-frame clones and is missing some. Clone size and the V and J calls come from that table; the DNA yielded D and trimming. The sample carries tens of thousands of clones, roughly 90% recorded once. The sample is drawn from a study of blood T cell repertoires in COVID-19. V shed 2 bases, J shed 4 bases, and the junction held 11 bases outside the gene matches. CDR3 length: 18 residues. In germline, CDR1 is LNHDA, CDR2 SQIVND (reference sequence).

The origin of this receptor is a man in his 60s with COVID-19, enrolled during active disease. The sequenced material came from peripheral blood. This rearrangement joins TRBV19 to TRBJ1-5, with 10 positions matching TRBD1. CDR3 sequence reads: CASSIMYAKDRGNQPQHF. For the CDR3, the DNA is TGTGCCAGTAGTATAATGTACGCAAAGGACAGGGGGAATCAGCCCCAGCATTTT.